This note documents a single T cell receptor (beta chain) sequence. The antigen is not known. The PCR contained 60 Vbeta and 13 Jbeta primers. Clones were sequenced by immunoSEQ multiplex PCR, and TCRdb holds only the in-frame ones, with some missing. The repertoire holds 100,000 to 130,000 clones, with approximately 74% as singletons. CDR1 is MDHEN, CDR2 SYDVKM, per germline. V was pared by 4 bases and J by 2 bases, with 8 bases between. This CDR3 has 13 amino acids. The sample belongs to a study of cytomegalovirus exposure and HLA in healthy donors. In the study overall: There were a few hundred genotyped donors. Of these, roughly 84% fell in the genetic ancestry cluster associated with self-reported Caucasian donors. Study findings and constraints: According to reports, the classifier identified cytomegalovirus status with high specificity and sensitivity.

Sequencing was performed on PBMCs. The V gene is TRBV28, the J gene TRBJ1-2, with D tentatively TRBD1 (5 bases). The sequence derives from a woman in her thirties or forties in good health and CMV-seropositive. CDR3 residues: CASSSDSNYGYTF. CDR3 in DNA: TGTGCCAGCAGTTCCGACAGCAACTATGGCTACACCTTC.